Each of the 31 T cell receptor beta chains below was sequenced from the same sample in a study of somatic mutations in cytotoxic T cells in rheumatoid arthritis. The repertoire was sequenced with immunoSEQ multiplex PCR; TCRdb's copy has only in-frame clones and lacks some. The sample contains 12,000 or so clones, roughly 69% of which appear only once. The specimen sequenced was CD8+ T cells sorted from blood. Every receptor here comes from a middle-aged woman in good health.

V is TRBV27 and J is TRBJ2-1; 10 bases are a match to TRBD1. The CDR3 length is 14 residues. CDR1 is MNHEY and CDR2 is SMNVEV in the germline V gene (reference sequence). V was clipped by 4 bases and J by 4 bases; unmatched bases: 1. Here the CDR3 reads CASSWDRGYNEQFF. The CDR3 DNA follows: TGTGCCAGCAGTTGGGACAGGGGTTACAATGAGCAGTTCTTC.

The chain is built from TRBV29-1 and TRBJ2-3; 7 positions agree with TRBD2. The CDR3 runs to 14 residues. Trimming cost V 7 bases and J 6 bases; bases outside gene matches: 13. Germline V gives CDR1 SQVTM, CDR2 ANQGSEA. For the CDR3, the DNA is TGCAGCGCCCTACACCGCGGGAGTGCGGATACGCAGTATTTT. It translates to CSALHRGSADTQYF.

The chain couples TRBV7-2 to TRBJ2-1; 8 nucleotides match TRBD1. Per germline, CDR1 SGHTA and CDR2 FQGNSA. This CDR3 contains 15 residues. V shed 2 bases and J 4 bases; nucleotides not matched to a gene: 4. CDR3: CASSLRQGIYNEQFF. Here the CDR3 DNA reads TGTGCCAGCAGCTTACGACAGGGGATTTACAATGAGCAGTTCTTC.

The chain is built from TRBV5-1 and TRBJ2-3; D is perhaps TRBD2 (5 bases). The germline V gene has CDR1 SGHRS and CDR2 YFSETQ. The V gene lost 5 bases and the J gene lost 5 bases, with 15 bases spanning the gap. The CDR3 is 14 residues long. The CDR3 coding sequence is TGCGCCAGCAGTTGGGCGGGCCCAGGAGATACGCAGTATTTT. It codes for CASSWAGPGDTQYF. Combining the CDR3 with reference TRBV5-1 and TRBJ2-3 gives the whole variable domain KAGVTQTPRYLIKTRGQQVTLSCSPISGHRSVSWYQQTPGQGLQFLFEYFSETQRNKGNFPGRFSGRQFSNSRSEMNVSTLELGDSALYLCASSWAGPGDTQYFGPGTRLTVL.

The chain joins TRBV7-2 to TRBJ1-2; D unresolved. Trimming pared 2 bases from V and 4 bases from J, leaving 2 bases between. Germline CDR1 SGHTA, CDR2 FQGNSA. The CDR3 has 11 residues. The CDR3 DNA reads TGTGCCAGCAGCTTACTCTATGGCTACACCTTC. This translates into CASSLLYGYTF.

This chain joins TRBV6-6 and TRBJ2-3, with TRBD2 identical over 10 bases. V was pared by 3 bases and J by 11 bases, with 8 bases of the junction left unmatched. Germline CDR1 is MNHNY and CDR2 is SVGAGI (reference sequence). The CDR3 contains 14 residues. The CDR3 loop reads CASSYSSGGREQYF. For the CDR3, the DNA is TGTGCCAGCAGTTATTCTAGCGGGGGTCGGGAGCAGTATTTT.

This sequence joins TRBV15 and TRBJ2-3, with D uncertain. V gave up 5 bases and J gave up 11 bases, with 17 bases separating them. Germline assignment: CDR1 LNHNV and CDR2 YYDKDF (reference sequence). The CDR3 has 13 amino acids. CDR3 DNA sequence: TGTGCCACCAGCGGTGGGTTAATGAATGGGCAGTATTTT. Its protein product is CATSGGLMNGQYF.

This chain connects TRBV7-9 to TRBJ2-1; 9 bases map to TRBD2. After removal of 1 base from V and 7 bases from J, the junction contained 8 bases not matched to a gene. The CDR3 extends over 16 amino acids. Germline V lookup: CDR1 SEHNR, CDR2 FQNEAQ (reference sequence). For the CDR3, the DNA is TGTGCCAGCAGCTTAGGGGCTAGCGGGACTGAGAATGAGCAGTTCTTC. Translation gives CASSLGASGTENEQFF.

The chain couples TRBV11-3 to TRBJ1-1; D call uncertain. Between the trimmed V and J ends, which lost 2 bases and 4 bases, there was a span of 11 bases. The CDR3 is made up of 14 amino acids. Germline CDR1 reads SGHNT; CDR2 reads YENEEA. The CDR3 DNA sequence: TGTGCCAGCAGCTTACTGGGAGATGGCACTGAAGCTTTCTTT. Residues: CASSLLGDGTEAFF.

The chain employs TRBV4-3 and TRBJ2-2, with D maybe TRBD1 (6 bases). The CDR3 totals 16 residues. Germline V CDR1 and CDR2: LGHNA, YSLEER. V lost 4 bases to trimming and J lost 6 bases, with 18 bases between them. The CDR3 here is CASSPTGTLGAGELFF. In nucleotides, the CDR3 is TGCGCCAGCAGCCCGACAGGCACCCTCGGGGCCGGGGAGCTGTTTTTT.

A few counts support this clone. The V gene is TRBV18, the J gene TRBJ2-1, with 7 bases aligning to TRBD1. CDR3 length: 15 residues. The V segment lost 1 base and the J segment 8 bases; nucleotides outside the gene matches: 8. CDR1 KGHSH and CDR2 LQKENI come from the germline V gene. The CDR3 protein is CASSPRGGFRDEQFF. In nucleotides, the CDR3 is TGTGCCAGCTCACCACGAGGGGGCTTTCGGGATGAGCAGTTCTTC.

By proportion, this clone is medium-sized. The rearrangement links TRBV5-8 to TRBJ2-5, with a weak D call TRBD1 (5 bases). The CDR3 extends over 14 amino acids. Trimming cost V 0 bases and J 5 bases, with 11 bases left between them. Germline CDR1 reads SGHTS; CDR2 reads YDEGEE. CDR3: CASSLVAAGETQYF. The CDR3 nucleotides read TGTGCCAGCAGCTTGGTGGCGGCAGGGGAGACCCAGTACTTC. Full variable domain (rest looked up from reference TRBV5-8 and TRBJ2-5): EAGVTQSPTHLIKTRGQQATLRCSPISGHTSVYWYQQALGLGLQFLLWYDEGEERNRGNFPPRFSGRQFPNYSSELNVNALELEDSALYLCASSLVAAGETQYFGPGTRLLVL.

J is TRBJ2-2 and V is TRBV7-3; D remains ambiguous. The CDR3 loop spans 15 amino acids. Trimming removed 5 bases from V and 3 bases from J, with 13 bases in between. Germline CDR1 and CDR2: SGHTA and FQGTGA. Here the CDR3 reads CASSLGPGYTGELFF. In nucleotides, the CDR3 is TGTGCCAGCAGCCTAGGACCGGGCTACACCGGGGAGCTGTTTTTT.

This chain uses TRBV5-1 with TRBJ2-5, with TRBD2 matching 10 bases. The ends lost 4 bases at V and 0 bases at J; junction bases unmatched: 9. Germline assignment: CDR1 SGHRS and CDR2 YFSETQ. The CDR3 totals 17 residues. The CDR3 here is CASSPARAGGYQETQYF. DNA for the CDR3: TGCGCCAGCAGCCCGGCCCGAGCGGGGGGGTACCAAGAGACCCAGTACTTC.

CDR3 sequence reads: CASSQERGLASGELFF. The DNA of the CDR3 is TGCGCCAGCAGCCAAGAAAGGGGACTAGCGTCCGGGGAGCTGTTTTTT. The chain uses TRBV4-3 and TRBJ2-2; 10 bases are shared with TRBD2. V was clipped by 0 bases and J by 6 bases; unmatched bases: 4. This CDR3 has 16 amino acids. Germline CDR1 and CDR2: LGHNA and YSLEER.

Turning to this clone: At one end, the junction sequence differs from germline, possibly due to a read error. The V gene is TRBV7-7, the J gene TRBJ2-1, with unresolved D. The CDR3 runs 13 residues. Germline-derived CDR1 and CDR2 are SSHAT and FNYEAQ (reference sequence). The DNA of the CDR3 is TGTGCTAGCAGCTTAAGCCGAAACAATGAGCAGTTCTTC. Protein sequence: CASSLSRNNEQFF.

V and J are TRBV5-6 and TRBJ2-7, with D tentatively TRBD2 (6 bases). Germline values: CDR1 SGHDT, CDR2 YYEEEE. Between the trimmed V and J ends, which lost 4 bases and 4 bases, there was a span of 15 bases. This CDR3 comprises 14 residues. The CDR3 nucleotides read TGTGCCAGCAGCCCCGAGGGACTTCCATACGAGCAGTACTTC. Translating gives CASSPEGLPYEQYF.

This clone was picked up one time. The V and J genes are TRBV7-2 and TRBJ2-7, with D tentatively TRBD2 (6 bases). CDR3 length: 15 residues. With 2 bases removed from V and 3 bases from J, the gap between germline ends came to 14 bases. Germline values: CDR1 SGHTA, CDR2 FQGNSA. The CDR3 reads CASSLSSGVIYEQYF. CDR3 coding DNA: TGTGCCAGCAGCTTATCCTCGGGAGTTATCTACGAGCAGTACTTC.

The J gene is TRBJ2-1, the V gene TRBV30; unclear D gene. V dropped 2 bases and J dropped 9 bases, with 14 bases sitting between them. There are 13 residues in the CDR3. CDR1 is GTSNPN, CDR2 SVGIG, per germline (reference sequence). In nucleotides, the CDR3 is TGTGCCTGGAGTTCGACCTCTAGTGGTGAGCAGTTCTTC. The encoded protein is CAWSSTSSGEQFF.

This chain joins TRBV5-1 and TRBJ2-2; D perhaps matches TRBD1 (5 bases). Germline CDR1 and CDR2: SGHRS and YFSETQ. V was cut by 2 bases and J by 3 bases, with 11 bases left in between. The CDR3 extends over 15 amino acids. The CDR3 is CASSLPDRDTGELFF. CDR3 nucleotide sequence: TGCGCCAGCAGCTTACCAGACAGAGACACCGGGGAGCTGTTTTTT.

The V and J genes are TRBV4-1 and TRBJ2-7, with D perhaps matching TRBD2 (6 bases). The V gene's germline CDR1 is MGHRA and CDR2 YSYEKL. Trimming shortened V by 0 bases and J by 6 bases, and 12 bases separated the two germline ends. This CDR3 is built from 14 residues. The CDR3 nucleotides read TGCGCCAGCAGCCAAGAAACCGCCGGGGGCGAGCAGTACGTC. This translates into CASSQETAGGEQYV.

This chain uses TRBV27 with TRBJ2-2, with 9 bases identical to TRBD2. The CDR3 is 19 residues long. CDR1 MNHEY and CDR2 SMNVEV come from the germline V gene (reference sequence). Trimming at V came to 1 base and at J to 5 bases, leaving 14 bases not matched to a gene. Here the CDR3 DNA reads TGTGCCAGCAGTTTATTCCCCCCCCTAGCGGGGTATTATACCGGGGAGCTGTTTTTT. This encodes CASSLFPPLAGYYTGELFF.

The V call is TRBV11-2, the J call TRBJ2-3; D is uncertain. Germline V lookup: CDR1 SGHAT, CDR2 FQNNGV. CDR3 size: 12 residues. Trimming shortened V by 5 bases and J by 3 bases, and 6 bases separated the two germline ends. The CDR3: CASSLGTDTQYF. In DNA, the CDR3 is TGTGCCAGCAGCCTTGGGACAGATACGCAGTATTTT.

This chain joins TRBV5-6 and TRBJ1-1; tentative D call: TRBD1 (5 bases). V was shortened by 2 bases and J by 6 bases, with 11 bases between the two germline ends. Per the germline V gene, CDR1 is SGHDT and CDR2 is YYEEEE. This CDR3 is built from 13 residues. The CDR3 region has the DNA TGTGCCAGCAGCTTCTCAAAAGGGGCTGAAGCTTTCTTT. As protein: CASSFSKGAEAFF.

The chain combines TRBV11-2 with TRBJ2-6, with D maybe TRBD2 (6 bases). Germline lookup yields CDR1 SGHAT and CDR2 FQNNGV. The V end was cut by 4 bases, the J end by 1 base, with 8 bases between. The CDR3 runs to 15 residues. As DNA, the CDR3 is TGTGCCAGCAGCTCGCGGGATTCTGGGGCCAACGTCCTGACTTTC. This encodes CASSSRDSGANVLTF.

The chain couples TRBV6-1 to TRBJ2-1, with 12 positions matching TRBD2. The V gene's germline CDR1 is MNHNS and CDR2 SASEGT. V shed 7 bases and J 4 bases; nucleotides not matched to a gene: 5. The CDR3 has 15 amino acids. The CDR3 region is CASNRLAGEYNEQFF. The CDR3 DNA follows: TGTGCCAGCAATAGACTAGCGGGGGAATACAATGAGCAGTTCTTC.

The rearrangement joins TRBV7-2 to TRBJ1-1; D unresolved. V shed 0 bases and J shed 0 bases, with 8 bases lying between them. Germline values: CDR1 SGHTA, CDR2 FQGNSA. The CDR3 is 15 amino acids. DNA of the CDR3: TGTGCCAGCAGCTTAGCGCCGGCTATGAACACTGAAGCTTTCTTT. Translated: CASSLAPAMNTEAFF.

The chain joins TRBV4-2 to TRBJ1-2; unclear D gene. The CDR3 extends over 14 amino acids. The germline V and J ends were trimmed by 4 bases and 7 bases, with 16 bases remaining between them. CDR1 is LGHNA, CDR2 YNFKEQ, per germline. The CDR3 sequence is CASSLVVRRSGYTF. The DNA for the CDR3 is TGTGCCAGCAGCCTCGTCGTGAGGAGAAGTGGCTACACCTTC.

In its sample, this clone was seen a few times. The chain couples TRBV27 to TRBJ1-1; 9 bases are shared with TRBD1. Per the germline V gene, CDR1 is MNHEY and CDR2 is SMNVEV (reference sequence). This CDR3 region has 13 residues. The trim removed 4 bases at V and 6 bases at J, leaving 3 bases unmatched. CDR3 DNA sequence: TGTGCCAGCAGTTGGGGACAGGGACCTGAAGCTTTCTTT. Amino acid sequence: CASSWGQGPEAFF.

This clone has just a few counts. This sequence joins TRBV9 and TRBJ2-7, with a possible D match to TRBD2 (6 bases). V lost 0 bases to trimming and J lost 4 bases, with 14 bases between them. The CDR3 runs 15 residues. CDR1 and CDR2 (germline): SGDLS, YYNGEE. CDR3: CASSVAGEGVYEQYF. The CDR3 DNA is TGTGCCAGCAGCGTAGCGGGAGAAGGAGTTTACGAGCAGTACTTC.

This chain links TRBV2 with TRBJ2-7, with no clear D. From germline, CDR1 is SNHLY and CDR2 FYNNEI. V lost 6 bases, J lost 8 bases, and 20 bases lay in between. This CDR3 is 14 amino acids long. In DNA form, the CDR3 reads TGTGCCAGCAGCGAACTTACCGGGCCGCTTCAGCAGTACTTC. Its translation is CASSELTGPLQQYF.